The subject of this entry is one T cell receptor (beta chain). These data come from a study of T cell changes during pregnancy in multiple sclerosis. Trimming removed 8 bases from V and 9 bases from J; junction bases left unmatched: 9. The CDR3 contains 12 residues. The germline CDR1 and CDR2 sequences are MDHEN and SYDVKM. Generated by immunoSEQ multiplex PCR, the TCRdb table keeps only in-frame clones and is missing some. The data hold over 50,000 clones, with approximately 88% observed a single time. The material sequenced was peripheral blood, taken in the first trimester of pregnancy. The genes are TRBV28 and TRBJ2-5; 7 nucleotides line up with TRBD1. This clonotype was obtained from a female donor with multiple sclerosis, enrolled in a pregnancy study. The CDR3 sequence is CASGSGGAAQYF. As DNA, the CDR3 is TGTGCCAGCGGGTCAGGGGGTGCGGCCCAGTACTTC.